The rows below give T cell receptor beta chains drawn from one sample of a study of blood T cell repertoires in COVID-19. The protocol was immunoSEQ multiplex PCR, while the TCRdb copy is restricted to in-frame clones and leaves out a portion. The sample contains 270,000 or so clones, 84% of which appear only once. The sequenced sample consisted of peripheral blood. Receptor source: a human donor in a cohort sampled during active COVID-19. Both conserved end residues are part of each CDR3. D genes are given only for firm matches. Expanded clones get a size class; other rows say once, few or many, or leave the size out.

CATSDQNTGADNEQFF | TGTGCCACCAGTGACCAAAATACAGGGGCCGACAATGAGCAGTTCTTC | NA | TRBJ2-1 | TRBD1 | TRBV24-1
CASQRLNEKLFF | TGTGCTAGTCAGCGACTTAATGAAAAACTGTTTTTT | NA | TRBJ1-4 | NA | TRBV2
CASSYPGTLSTDTQYF | TGTGCCAGCAGTTACCCCGGGACTTTGAGCACAGATACGCAGTATTTT | NA | TRBJ2-3 | NA | TRBV6-5
CASSQAQLYNEQFF | TGCGCCAGCAGCCAAGCACAGTTATACAATGAGCAGTTCTTC | NA | TRBJ2-1 | NA | TRBV4-1
CSVVPFLSGSAKNIQYF | TGCAGCGTTGTCCCCTTCCTTAGCGGGTCCGCCAAAAACATTCAGTACTTC | NA | TRBJ2-4 | TRBD2 | TRBV29-1
CASSLITGGLGTEAFF | TGTGCCAGCAGCTTAATCACAGGGGGGCTGGGCACTGAAGCTTTCTTT | NA | TRBJ1-1 | TRBD1 | TRBV7-3
CASSQDISTEAFF | TGTGCCAGCAGTCAGGACATCTCCACTGAAGCTTTCTTT | NA | TRBJ1-1 | NA | TRBV6-5
CASSSPRGGYNSPLHF | TGTGCCAGCAGCTCACCTAGAGGGGGTTATAATTCACCCCTCCACTTT | NA | TRBJ1-6 | NA | TRBV6-9
CASSLIWDLDRTNEKLFF | TGTGCCAGCAGCTTAATTTGGGACCTTGACAGGACTAATGAAAAACTGTTTTTT | NA | TRBJ1-4 | NA | TRBV7-8
CASSPIGTGNEQFF | TGTGCCAGCAGCCCCATCGGGACAGGGAATGAGCAGTTCTTC | NA | TRBJ2-1 | TRBD1 | TRBV9
CRVGAFDTDTQYF | TGCCGGGTCGGAGCCTTCGACACAGATACGCAGTATTTT | NA | TRBJ2-3 | NA | TRBV5-4
CASSFKETQYF | TGTGCCAGCAGTTTCAAAGAGACCCAGTACTTC | NA | TRBJ2-5 | NA | TRBV12-3/TRBV12-4
CAISQAASYEQYF | TGTGCCATCTCACAGGCCGCCTCCTACGAGCAGTACTTC | NA | TRBJ2-7 | NA | TRBV24-1
CASSLTGVNTEAFF | TGCGCCAGCAGCTTGACAGGGGTGAACACTGAAGCTTTCTTT | NA | TRBJ1-1 | TRBD1 | TRBV5-1
CASSRQGRNTEAFF | TGTGCCAGCAGTAGACAGGGGAGGAACACTGAAGCTTTCTTT | NA | TRBJ1-1 | TRBD1 | TRBV6-5
CASSSGGTGNTIYF | TGTGCCAGCAGTTCGGGTGGAACTGGAAACACCATATATTTT | NA | TRBJ1-3 | NA | TRBV6-5
CASSYTSGGGKYF | TGTGCCAGCAGTTACACTAGCGGGGGGGGCAAGTATTTT | NA | TRBJ2-3 | TRBD2 | TRBV6-5
CASSLGLANSYEQYF | TGTGCCAGCAGCTTAGGACTAGCGAACTCCTACGAGCAGTACTTC | NA | TRBJ2-7 | TRBD2 | TRBV7-9
CASSYGRSGSNEDTQYF | TGTGCCAGCAGCTACGGACGAAGCGGGAGTAATGAAGATACGCAGTATTTT | few | TRBJ2-3 | TRBD2 | TRBV7-9
CSVWSSSGGPNEQFF | TGCAGCGTTTGGTCGTCTAGCGGGGGGCCCAATGAGCAGTTCTTC | once | TRBJ2-1 | TRBD2 | TRBV29-1
CASSLRGGGMQPQHF | TGTGCCAGCAGCTTACGTGGAGGTGGTATGCAGCCCCAGCATTTT | NA | TRBJ1-5 | NA | TRBV7-2
CASRAGGPYEQYF | TGCGCCAGCAGAGCGGGAGGGCCATACGAGCAGTACTTC | NA | TRBJ2-7 | TRBD2 | TRBV5-1